A selection of T cell receptor beta chains follows, all from one sample in a study of OX40 agonist ivuxolimab in advanced cancers. The protocol was immunoSEQ multiplex PCR, while the TCRdb copy is restricted to in-frame clones and leaves out a portion. This sample has about 70,000 clones; 85% to 90% occur once, and the top ten carry over 2%. The input for sequencing was CD4+ or CD8+ T cells sorted from blood, taken in a trial of the OX40 agonist ivuxolimab. The receptor source for this set is an adult with an advanced solid tumor such as melanoma, head and neck, liver or kidney cancer. The CDR3 runs from the conserved cysteine through the conserved F or W. Each record gives: V gene, J gene, D gene, CDR3 length, clone size, CDR3 DNA, CDR3 protein. D genes are given only for firm matches. Rows give clone size only sometimes, using once, few, many, or a class for an expanded clone.

v_gene: TRBV28
j_gene: TRBJ2-2
d_gene: TRBD2
len: 16
abundance: -
CDR3nt: TGTGCCAGCAGTATCTCTAGCGGGAGGGTATCCGGGGAGCTGTTTTTT
CDR3aa: CASSISSGRVSGELFF

v_gene: TRBV30
j_gene: TRBJ1-5
d_gene: -
len: 13
abundance: -
CDR3nt: TGTGCCTGGAGTACACAGGGCGGGCAGCCCCAGCATTTT
CDR3aa: CAWSTQGGQPQHF

v_gene: TRBV7-2
j_gene: TRBJ2-2
d_gene: TRBD2
len: 15
abundance: once
CDR3nt: TGTGCCAGCAGCTTCACTAGCGGGGCCACCGGGGAGCTGTTTTTT
CDR3aa: CASSFTSGATGELFF

v_gene: TRBV4-2
j_gene: TRBJ2-1
d_gene: TRBD2
len: 19
abundance: -
CDR3nt: TGTGCCAGCAGCCCCGAGTTTACTAGCGGGTTGCCCTCCTACAATGAGCAGTTCTTC
CDR3aa: CASSPEFTSGLPSYNEQFF

v_gene: TRBV10-3
j_gene: TRBJ2-1
d_gene: -
len: 15
abundance: -
CDR3nt: TGTGCCATCAGTGCGACAGAGCCGGGCTACAATGAGCAGTTCTTC
CDR3aa: CAISATEPGYNEQFF

v_gene: TRBV18
j_gene: TRBJ1-1
d_gene: -
len: 15
abundance: -
CDR3nt: TGTGCCAGCTCACCAAGACAGACTTCGGGCGCTGAAGCTTTCTTT
CDR3aa: CASSPRQTSGAEAFF

v_gene: TRBV6-7
j_gene: TRBJ1-1
d_gene: TRBD1
len: 16
abundance: -
CDR3nt: TGTGCCAGCAGTTACCCCAACAGGGGGCAGAACACTGAAGCTTTCTTT
CDR3aa: CASSYPNRGQNTEAFF

v_gene: TRBV29-1
j_gene: TRBJ2-7
d_gene: TRBD1
len: 13
abundance: -
CDR3nt: TGCAGCGTTGCGAACAGGGGGACCTACGAGCAGTACTTC
CDR3aa: CSVANRGTYEQYF

v_gene: TRBV25-1
j_gene: TRBJ2-3
d_gene: -
len: 11
abundance: -
CDR3nt: TGTGCCAGCAGCCTCACAGATACGCAGTATTTT
CDR3aa: CASSLTDTQYF

v_gene: TRBV19
j_gene: TRBJ1-5
d_gene: TRBD1
len: 15
abundance: -
CDR3nt: TGTGCCAGTAAAAGGACAGGGGGTGATGCTCAGCCCCAGCATTTT
CDR3aa: CASKRTGGDAQPQHF

v_gene: TRBV11-3
j_gene: TRBJ2-7
d_gene: -
len: 13
abundance: -
CDR3nt: TGTGCCAGCAGCAGGGACCGAAACTACGAGCAGTACTTC
CDR3aa: CASSRDRNYEQYF

v_gene: TRBV5-1
j_gene: TRBJ2-1
d_gene: TRBD1
len: 15
abundance: -
CDR3nt: TGCGCCAGCAGCCAAACAGGGGACTCCTACAATGAGCAGTTCTTC
CDR3aa: CASSQTGDSYNEQFF

v_gene: TRBV7-9
j_gene: TRBJ1-2
d_gene: -
len: 15
abundance: -
CDR3nt: TGTGCCAGCAGCTTAGCCGGAAGTAGTTTGGGGGGCTACACCTTC
CDR3aa: CASSLAGSSLGGYTF

v_gene: TRBV28
j_gene: TRBJ1-2
d_gene: TRBD1
len: 15
abundance: -
CDR3nt: TGTGCCAGCAGTCCCGGAGGACAGGGTACCTATGGCTACACCTTC
CDR3aa: CASSPGGQGTYGYTF

v_gene: TRBV20-1
j_gene: TRBJ1-1
d_gene: TRBD1
len: 11
abundance: -
CDR3nt: TGCAGTGCCCTTGGACAGGGAAGAGCTTTCTTT
CDR3aa: CSALGQGRAFF

v_gene: TRBV5-4
j_gene: TRBJ1-1
d_gene: TRBD1
len: 14
abundance: -
CDR3nt: TGTGCCAGCAGCCGAGGGACAGGGCCCACTGAAGCTTTCTTT
CDR3aa: CASSRGTGPTEAFF

v_gene: TRBV6-5
j_gene: TRBJ2-7
d_gene: TRBD1
len: 14
abundance: -
CDR3nt: TGTGCCAGCAGCCGGGACAGGGAAATCGTCGAGCAGTACTTC
CDR3aa: CASSRDREIVEQYF

v_gene: TRBV10-3
j_gene: TRBJ2-4
d_gene: -
len: 13
abundance: -
CDR3nt: TGTGCCATCAGTGTTGGGCAGACGGACATTCAGTACTTC
CDR3aa: CAISVGQTDIQYF

v_gene: TRBV7-9
j_gene: TRBJ2-2
d_gene: -
len: 16
abundance: -
CDR3nt: TGTGCCAGCAGCTTAGATTGGGGGCAGAGCACCGGGGAGCTGTTTTTT
CDR3aa: CASSLDWGQSTGELFF

v_gene: TRBV19
j_gene: TRBJ2-7
d_gene: TRBD2
len: 18
abundance: -
CDR3nt: TGTGCCAGTAGCGCCCAACCGGGACTAGCGGGAGCTGATAACGAGCAGTACTTC
CDR3aa: CASSAQPGLAGADNEQYF

v_gene: TRBV19
j_gene: TRBJ1-2
d_gene: TRBD1
len: 17
abundance: -
CDR3nt: TGTGCCAGCACTTCACCCGGGACAGGGGACTCTAACTATGGCTACACCTTC
CDR3aa: CASTSPGTGDSNYGYTF

v_gene: TRBV11-2
j_gene: TRBJ2-3
d_gene: -
len: 13
abundance: few
CDR3nt: TGTGCCAGCAGCTTAGGACAGGCAGATACGCAGTATTTT
CDR3aa: CASSLGQADTQYF

v_gene: TRBV29-1
j_gene: TRBJ2-3
d_gene: TRBD2
len: 14
abundance: -
CDR3nt: TGCAGCGCAAATCCGGGACTAGCGACAGATACGCAGTATTTT
CDR3aa: CSANPGLATDTQYF

v_gene: TRBV2
j_gene: TRBJ1-2
d_gene: -
len: 17
abundance: -
CDR3nt: TGTGCCAGCACCCCGGGGCAGGGAAGGGGGGATAACTATGGCTACACCTTC
CDR3aa: CASTPGQGRGDNYGYTF

v_gene: TRBV4-2
j_gene: TRBJ1-2
d_gene: -
len: 13
abundance: -
CDR3nt: TGTGCCAGCAGCCAAGTAGGTAACTATGGCTACACCTTC
CDR3aa: CASSQVGNYGYTF

v_gene: TRBV7-9
j_gene: TRBJ2-5
d_gene: -
len: 13
abundance: once
CDR3nt: TGTGCCAGCAGCCAAGGGCACCTTGAGACCCAGTACTTC
CDR3aa: CASSQGHLETQYF

v_gene: TRBV29-1
j_gene: TRBJ2-1
d_gene: TRBD2
len: 16
abundance: -
CDR3nt: TGCAGCGTTGACTTTCGACTAGCGGGGACCTACAATGAGCAGTTCTTC
CDR3aa: CSVDFRLAGTYNEQFF

v_gene: TRBV19
j_gene: TRBJ1-2
d_gene: -
len: 14
abundance: -
CDR3nt: TGTGCCAGTAGTGGCAGGGGAGGCAGCTATGGCTACACCTTC
CDR3aa: CASSGRGGSYGYTF

v_gene: TRBV10-3
j_gene: TRBJ1-1
d_gene: -
len: 14
abundance: -
CDR3nt: TGTGCCATCAGTGAACGGGAAGGGGACACTGAAGCTTTCTTT
CDR3aa: CAISEREGDTEAFF

v_gene: TRBV7-9
j_gene: TRBJ2-1
d_gene: -
len: 13
abundance: once
CDR3nt: TGTGCCAGCAGCTTAGCTTATGACAATGAGCAGTTCTTC
CDR3aa: CASSLAYDNEQFF

v_gene: TRBV15
j_gene: TRBJ1-5
d_gene: -
len: 17
abundance: -
CDR3nt: TGTGCCACCAGCAGAGATCCCGGGGCCACTAGCAATCAGCCCCAGCATTTT
CDR3aa: CATSRDPGATSNQPQHF

v_gene: TRBV7-2
j_gene: TRBJ1-5
d_gene: TRBD1
len: 13
abundance: -
CDR3nt: TGTGCCAGCAGCTTCAGGGGGCGAACGCCCCAGCATTTT
CDR3aa: CASSFRGRTPQHF

v_gene: TRBV4-3
j_gene: TRBJ1-1
d_gene: -
len: 14
abundance: -
CDR3nt: TGCGCCAGCAGCCAGACGGGGGGCCCCACTGAAGCTTTCTTT
CDR3aa: CASSQTGGPTEAFF

v_gene: TRBV5-1
j_gene: TRBJ1-2
d_gene: -
len: 13
abundance: -
CDR3nt: TGCGCCAGCAGGTCTCCAGCCCGGGGAAGCTACACCTTC
CDR3aa: CASRSPARGSYTF

v_gene: TRBV6-1
j_gene: TRBJ2-3
d_gene: TRBD1
len: 13
abundance: -
CDR3nt: TGTGCCTCCCAGGACAGGCGCACAGATACGCAGTATTTT
CDR3aa: CASQDRRTDTQYF

v_gene: TRBV27
j_gene: TRBJ1-5
d_gene: TRBD1
len: 14
abundance: once
CDR3nt: TGTGCCAGCAGTCGGACAGGGGGGGGTCAGCCCCAGCATTTT
CDR3aa: CASSRTGGGQPQHF

v_gene: TRBV5-1
j_gene: TRBJ2-7
d_gene: TRBD1
len: 14
abundance: -
CDR3nt: TGCGCCAGCAGCTCCGGGACAGGGAACTACGAGCAGTACTTC
CDR3aa: CASSSGTGNYEQYF

v_gene: TRBV28
j_gene: TRBJ1-3
d_gene: -
len: 14
abundance: -
CDR3nt: TGTGCCAGCAGTTTGGGAGGGACTGGAAACACCATATATTTT
CDR3aa: CASSLGGTGNTIYF

v_gene: TRBV19
j_gene: TRBJ1-2
d_gene: -
len: 14
abundance: -
CDR3nt: TGTGCCAGTAGTATATCTGGGCACAACTATGGCTACACCTTC
CDR3aa: CASSISGHNYGYTF

v_gene: TRBV18
j_gene: TRBJ2-7
d_gene: TRBD1
len: 15
abundance: -
CDR3nt: TGTGCCAGCTCACTCGGGACAGGGGCAGGCTACGAGCAGTACTTC
CDR3aa: CASSLGTGAGYEQYF

v_gene: TRBV6-6
j_gene: TRBJ2-5
d_gene: -
len: 11
abundance: -
CDR3nt: TGTGCCAGCAGCTCGGGGGAGACCCAGTACTTC
CDR3aa: CASSSGETQYF

v_gene: TRBV5-8
j_gene: TRBJ2-2
d_gene: -
len: 14
abundance: -
CDR3nt: TGTGCCAGCAGCTTGGGGCTGAGGGCCGGGGAGCTGTTTTTT
CDR3aa: CASSLGLRAGELFF

v_gene: TRBV4-1
j_gene: TRBJ2-3
d_gene: TRBD2
len: 20
abundance: few
CDR3nt: TGCGCCAGCAGCCACCCAAGTCCGGGACTAGCGGGGGGGCTGACAGATACGCAGTATTTT
CDR3aa: CASSHPSPGLAGGLTDTQYF

v_gene: TRBV6-4
j_gene: TRBJ2-1
d_gene: -
len: 13
abundance: -
CDR3nt: TGTGCCAGCAGTGACCAGGGTCACGGTGAGCAGTTCTTC
CDR3aa: CASSDQGHGEQFF

v_gene: TRBV10-3
j_gene: TRBJ2-5
d_gene: TRBD1
len: 17
abundance: -
CDR3nt: TGTGCCATCAGCGCCGGGACAGGGGGAGGGAGGCAAGAGACCCAGTACTTC
CDR3aa: CAISAGTGGGRQETQYF

v_gene: TRBV10-1
j_gene: TRBJ2-5
d_gene: TRBD1
len: 18
abundance: few
CDR3nt: TGCGCCAGCAGGGATGTTTCGGGACAGGGTATTGAGGAAGAGACCCAGTACTTC
CDR3aa: CASRDVSGQGIEEETQYF

v_gene: TRBV30
j_gene: TRBJ2-2
d_gene: TRBD1
len: 14
abundance: -
CDR3nt: TGTGCCTGGGCCGGGACAGGGAGGGCCGGGGAGCTGTTTTTT
CDR3aa: CAWAGTGRAGELFF

v_gene: TRBV4-2
j_gene: TRBJ2-2
d_gene: TRBD2
len: 17
abundance: -
CDR3nt: TGTGCCAGCAGCCAGACTAGCGGGGGGACGAACACCGGGGAGCTGTTTTTT
CDR3aa: CASSQTSGGTNTGELFF

v_gene: TRBV11-2
j_gene: TRBJ1-5
d_gene: -
len: 15
abundance: -
CDR3nt: TGTGCCAGCAGCTTAGGGGGTCAGAACAATCAGCCCCAGCATTTT
CDR3aa: CASSLGGQNNQPQHF

v_gene: TRBV6-4
j_gene: TRBJ2-5
d_gene: -
len: 14
abundance: -
CDR3nt: TGTGCCAGCAGTGGGGTACTAGCCCAAGAGACCCAGTACTTC
CDR3aa: CASSGVLAQETQYF

v_gene: TRBV28
j_gene: TRBJ2-4
d_gene: -
len: 11
abundance: -
CDR3nt: TGTGCCAGCAGTTTACAGGGCATTCAGTACTTC
CDR3aa: CASSLQGIQYF

v_gene: TRBV7-2
j_gene: TRBJ2-7
d_gene: -
len: 14
abundance: -
CDR3nt: TGTGCCAGCAGCTCCCGGGGACTCGCCTACGAGCAGTACTTC
CDR3aa: CASSSRGLAYEQYF

v_gene: TRBV28
j_gene: TRBJ1-2
d_gene: TRBD1
len: 15
abundance: -
CDR3nt: TGTGCCAGCAGTTCCCGGAGGGGGCCCAACTATGGCTACACCTTC
CDR3aa: CASSSRRGPNYGYTF

v_gene: TRBV11-2
j_gene: TRBJ2-2
d_gene: -
len: 13
abundance: once
CDR3nt: TGTGCCAGCAGCTTTTCTGACACCGGGGAGCTGTTTTTT
CDR3aa: CASSFSDTGELFF

v_gene: TRBV6-1
j_gene: TRBJ2-5
d_gene: -
len: 13
abundance: -
CDR3nt: TGTGCCAGCAGTCGGTGGCAACGGGAGACCCAGTACTTC
CDR3aa: CASSRWQRETQYF

v_gene: TRBV5-1
j_gene: TRBJ2-3
d_gene: -
len: 15
abundance: -
CDR3nt: TGCGCCAGCAGCTCGGCGGGATTGGGAACAGATACGCAGTATTTT
CDR3aa: CASSSAGLGTDTQYF

v_gene: TRBV9
j_gene: TRBJ2-1
d_gene: -
len: 16
abundance: -
CDR3nt: TGTGCCAGCAGCGCGGGCACAACAATCTCCTACAATGAGCAGTTCTTC
CDR3aa: CASSAGTTISYNEQFF